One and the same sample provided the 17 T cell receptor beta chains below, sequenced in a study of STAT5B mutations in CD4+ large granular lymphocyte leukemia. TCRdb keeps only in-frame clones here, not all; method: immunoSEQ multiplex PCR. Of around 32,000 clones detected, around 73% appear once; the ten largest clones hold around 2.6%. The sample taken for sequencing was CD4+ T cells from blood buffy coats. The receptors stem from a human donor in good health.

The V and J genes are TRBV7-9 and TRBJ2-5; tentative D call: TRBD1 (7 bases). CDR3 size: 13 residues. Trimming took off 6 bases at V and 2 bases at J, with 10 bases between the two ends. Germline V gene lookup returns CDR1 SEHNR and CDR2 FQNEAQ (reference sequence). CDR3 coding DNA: TGTGCCAGCAGGGGGGGACAGCAAGAGACCCAGTACTTC. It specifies CASRGGQQETQYF.

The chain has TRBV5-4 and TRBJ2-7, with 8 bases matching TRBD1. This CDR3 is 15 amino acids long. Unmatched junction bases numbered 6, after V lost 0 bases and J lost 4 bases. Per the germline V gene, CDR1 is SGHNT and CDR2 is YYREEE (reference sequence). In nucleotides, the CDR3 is TGTGCCAGCAGCTTGGACCAGGGGGCGCTTTACGAGCAGTACTTC. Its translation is CASSLDQGALYEQYF.

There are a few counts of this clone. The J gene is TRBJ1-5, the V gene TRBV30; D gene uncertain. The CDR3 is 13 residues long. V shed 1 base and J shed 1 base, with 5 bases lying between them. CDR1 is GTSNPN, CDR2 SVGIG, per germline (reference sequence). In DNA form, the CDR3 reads TGTGCCTGGAGTGGGGGAAGCAATCAGCCCCAGCATTTT. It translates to CAWSGGSNQPQHF.

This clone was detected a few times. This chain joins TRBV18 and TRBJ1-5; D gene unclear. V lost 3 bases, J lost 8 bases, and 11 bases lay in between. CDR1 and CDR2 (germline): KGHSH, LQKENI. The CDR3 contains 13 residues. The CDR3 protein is CASSPYVTEPQHF. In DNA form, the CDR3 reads TGTGCCAGCTCACCCTACGTAACGGAGCCCCAGCATTTT.

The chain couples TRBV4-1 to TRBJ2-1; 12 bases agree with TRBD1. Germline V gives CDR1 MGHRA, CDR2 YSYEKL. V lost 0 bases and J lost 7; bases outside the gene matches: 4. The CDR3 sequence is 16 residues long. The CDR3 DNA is TGCGCCAGCAGCCAAGAGGGACAGGGGGCTGCAAATGAGCAGTTCTTC. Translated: CASSQEGQGAANEQFF.

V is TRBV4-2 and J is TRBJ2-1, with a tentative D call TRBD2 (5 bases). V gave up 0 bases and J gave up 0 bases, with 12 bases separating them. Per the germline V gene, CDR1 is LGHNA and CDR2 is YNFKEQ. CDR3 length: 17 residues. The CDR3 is CASSQDWAGPSYNEQFF. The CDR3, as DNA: TGTGCCAGCAGCCAAGACTGGGCGGGCCCCTCCTACAATGAGCAGTTCTTC.

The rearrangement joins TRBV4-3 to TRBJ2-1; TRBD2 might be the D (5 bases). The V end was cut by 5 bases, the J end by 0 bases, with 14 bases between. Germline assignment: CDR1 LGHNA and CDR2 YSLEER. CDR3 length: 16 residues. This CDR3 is CASSYGGRSSYNEQFF. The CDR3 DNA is TGCGCCAGCAGCTACGGAGGCAGGAGCTCCTACAATGAGCAGTTCTTC.

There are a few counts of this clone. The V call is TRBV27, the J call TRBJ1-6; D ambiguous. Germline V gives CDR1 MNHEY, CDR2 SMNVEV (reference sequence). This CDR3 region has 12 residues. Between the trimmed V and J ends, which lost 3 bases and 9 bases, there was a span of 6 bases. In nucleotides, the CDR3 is TGTGCCAGCAGTTTCGGTGGTTCACCCCTCCACTTT. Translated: CASSFGGSPLHF.

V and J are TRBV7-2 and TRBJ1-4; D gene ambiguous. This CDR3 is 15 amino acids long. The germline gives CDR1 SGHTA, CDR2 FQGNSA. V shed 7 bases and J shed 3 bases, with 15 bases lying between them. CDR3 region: CASNSAWGANEKLFF. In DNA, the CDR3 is TGTGCCAGCAACTCAGCTTGGGGAGCTAATGAAAAACTGTTTTTT. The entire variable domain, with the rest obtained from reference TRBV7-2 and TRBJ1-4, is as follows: GAGVSQSPSNKVTEKGKDVELRCDPISGHTALYWYRQSLGQGLEFLIYFQGNSAPDKSGLPSDRFSAERTGGSVSTLTIQRTQQEDSAVYLCASNSAWGANEKLFFGSGTQLSVL.

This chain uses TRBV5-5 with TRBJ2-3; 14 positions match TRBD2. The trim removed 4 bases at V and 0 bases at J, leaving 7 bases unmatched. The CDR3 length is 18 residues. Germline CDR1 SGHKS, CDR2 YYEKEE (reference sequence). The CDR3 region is CASSPGTSGGTSTDTQYF. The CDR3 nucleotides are TGTGCCAGCAGCCCCGGGACTAGCGGGGGAACTAGCACAGATACGCAGTATTTT.

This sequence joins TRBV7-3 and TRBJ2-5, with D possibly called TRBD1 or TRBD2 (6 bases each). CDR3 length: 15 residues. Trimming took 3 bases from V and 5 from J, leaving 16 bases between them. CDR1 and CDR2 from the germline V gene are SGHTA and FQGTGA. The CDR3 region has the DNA TGTGCCAGCAGCTTCTCGGGGGCCCTCGTGGAGACCCAGTACTTC. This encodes CASSFSGALVETQYF.

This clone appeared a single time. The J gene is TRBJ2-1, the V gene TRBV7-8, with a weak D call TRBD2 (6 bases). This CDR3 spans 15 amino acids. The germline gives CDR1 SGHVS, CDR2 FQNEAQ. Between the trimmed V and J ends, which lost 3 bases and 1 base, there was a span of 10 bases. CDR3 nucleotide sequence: TGTGCCAGCAGCTTCGGGGACTCGTCCTACAATGAGCAGTTCTTC. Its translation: CASSFGDSSYNEQFF.

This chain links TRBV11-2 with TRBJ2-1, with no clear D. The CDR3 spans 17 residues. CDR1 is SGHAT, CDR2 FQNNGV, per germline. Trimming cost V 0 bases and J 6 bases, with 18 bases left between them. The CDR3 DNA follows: TGTGCCAGCAGCTTAGACGTAGTAGGGCCCTTTGGCAATGAGCAGTTCTTC. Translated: CASSLDVVGPFGNEQFF.

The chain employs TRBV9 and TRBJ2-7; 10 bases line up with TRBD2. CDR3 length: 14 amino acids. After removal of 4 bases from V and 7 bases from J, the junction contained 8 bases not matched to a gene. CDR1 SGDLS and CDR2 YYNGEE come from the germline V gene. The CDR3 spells CASSPSGRAEEQYF. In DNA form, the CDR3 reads TGTGCCAGCAGCCCCAGCGGGAGGGCTGAGGAGCAGTACTTC.

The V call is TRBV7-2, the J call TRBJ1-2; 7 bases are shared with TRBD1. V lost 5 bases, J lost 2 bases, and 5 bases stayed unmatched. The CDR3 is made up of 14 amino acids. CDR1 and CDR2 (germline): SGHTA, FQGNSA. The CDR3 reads CASSPDRTNYGYTF. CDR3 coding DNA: TGTGCCAGCAGCCCGGACAGGACCAACTATGGCTACACCTTC.

The CDR3 loop reads CASSLAAMGAYEQYF. DNA for the CDR3: TGTGCCAGCAGCTTGGCGGCAATGGGGGCCTACGAGCAGTACTTC. This sequence joins TRBV5-5 and TRBJ2-7, with D perhaps assigned TRBD1 or TRBD2 (5 bases each). The V gene lost 0 bases and the J gene lost 2 bases, with 12 bases spanning the gap. Per germline, CDR1 SGHKS and CDR2 YYEKEE (reference sequence). The CDR3 length is 15 residues.

CDR3 bases: TGTGCCAGCAGCTACCCGGGACTGAATGAGCAGTTCTTC. Translated: CASSYPGLNEQFF. J is TRBJ2-1 and V is TRBV5-4, with D perhaps matching TRBD2 (6 bases). Germline lookup yields CDR1 SGHNT and CDR2 YYREEE (reference sequence). This CDR3 contains 13 residues. V lost 3 bases and J lost 7, with 11 bases in between.